The 8 T cell receptor beta chains below all came from one sample that was sequenced in a study of OX40 agonist ivuxolimab in advanced cancers. Receptor amplification or capture employed the immunoSEQ multiplex PCR assay. Held by TCRdb, this immuneACCESS table contains in-frame sequences only and omits some clones. Under half of the omission traces to an unresolved V gene where checked; the cause of the rest is unknown. The sample contains approximately 70,000 clones, about 84% of them found a single time. The ten biggest clones cover about 6.9% of the sample. Source: CD4+ or CD8+ T cells sorted from blood, taken in a trial of the OX40 agonist ivuxolimab. The receptors shown here come from an adult with an advanced solid tumor such as melanoma, head and neck, liver or kidney cancer.

This chain connects TRBV27 to TRBJ1-2; tentatively, D is TRBD1 (5 bases). The germline CDR1 and CDR2 sequences are MNHEY and SMNVEV (reference sequence). Deletions cut 7 bases from V and 8 bases from J, with 23 bases between. The CDR3 has 15 amino acids. The CDR3 loop is CASKGLGQGYLGYTF. The CDR3 nucleotides read TGTGCCAGCAAGGGTCTAGGGCAGGGATATCTCGGCTACACCTTC.

The rearrangement joins TRBV7-8 to TRBJ1-6; 7 bases line up with TRBD1. Germline V lookup: CDR1 SGHVS, CDR2 FQNEAQ. The CDR3 sequence is 16 residues long. J gave up 2 bases and V 4 bases, and 5 bases lay outside the gene matches. The CDR3 nucleotides read TGTGCCAGCAGCTCGCGACAGGGTGCCTATAATTCACCCCTCCACTTT. Protein: CASSSRQGAYNSPLHF.

The rearrangement uses TRBV7-2 and TRBJ2-7; weak D call: TRBD2 (6 bases). Germline CDR1 and CDR2: SGHTA and FQGNSA. The CDR3 covers 14 residues. Trimming removed 5 bases from V and 3 bases from J, with 14 bases in between. The CDR3 DNA follows: TGTGCCAGCAGCCCCTGGGACTCTTACTACGAGCAGTACTTC. Protein product: CASSPWDSYYEQYF.

The rearrangement joins TRBV5-1 to TRBJ1-1, with 10 bases lining up with TRBD1. The V gene end was trimmed by 3 bases and the J gene end by 8 bases; junction bases not matched to a gene: 7. The CDR3 runs 14 residues. The germline V gene encodes CDR1 SGHRS and CDR2 YFSETQ. The CDR3 spells CASSSWDRGNEAFF. The CDR3 bases are TGCGCCAGCAGCTCATGGGACAGGGGCAACGAAGCTTTCTTT.

The V call is TRBV29-1, the J call TRBJ2-7, with 8 nucleotides matching TRBD2. Germline-derived CDR1 and CDR2 are SQVTM and ANQGSEA. This CDR3 is 14 amino acids long. V lost 7 bases to trimming and J lost 0 bases; unmatched junction nucleotides: 8. The CDR3 loop reads CSARTSRSSYEQYF. The DNA of the CDR3 is TGCAGCGCCAGGACTAGCAGAAGCTCCTACGAGCAGTACTTC.

The V gene is TRBV4-2, the J gene TRBJ1-5; D gene uncertain. Trimming cost V 1 base and J 0 bases, with 7 bases left between them. This CDR3 spans 15 amino acids. Germline V gene lookup returns CDR1 LGHNA and CDR2 YNFKEQ. CDR3 bases: TGTGCCAGCAGCCAAGGGGAATATAGCAATCAGCCCCAGCATTTT. It codes for CASSQGEYSNQPQHF.

This chain joins TRBV5-4 and TRBJ2-7; D remains unclear. Between the trimmed V and J ends, which lost 4 bases and 3 bases, there was a span of 20 bases. The CDR3 spans 16 residues. Per the germline V gene, CDR1 is SGHNT and CDR2 is YYREEE (reference sequence). The CDR3 DNA reads TGTGCCAGCAGCCTGGGGTCTATGACATGGAACTACGAGCAGTACTTC. Translating it yields CASSLGSMTWNYEQYF. Combining the CDR3 with reference TRBV5-4 and TRBJ2-7 gives the whole variable domain ETGVTQSPTHLIKTRGQQVTLRCSSQSGHNTVSWYQQALGQGPQFIFQYYREEENGRGNFPPRFSGLQFPNYSSELNVNALELDDSALYLCASSLGSMTWNYEQYFGPGTRLTVT.

The rearrangement uses TRBV6-6 and TRBJ1-2; TRBD1 aligns across 8 bases. Germline V gene lookup returns CDR1 MNHNY and CDR2 SVGAGI (reference sequence). The CDR3 covers 13 residues. Trimming cost V 4 bases and J 3 bases; bases outside gene matches: 1. The CDR3 here is CASSSTGDYGYTF. The CDR3 region has the DNA TGTGCCAGCAGTTCGACAGGGGACTATGGCTACACCTTC.